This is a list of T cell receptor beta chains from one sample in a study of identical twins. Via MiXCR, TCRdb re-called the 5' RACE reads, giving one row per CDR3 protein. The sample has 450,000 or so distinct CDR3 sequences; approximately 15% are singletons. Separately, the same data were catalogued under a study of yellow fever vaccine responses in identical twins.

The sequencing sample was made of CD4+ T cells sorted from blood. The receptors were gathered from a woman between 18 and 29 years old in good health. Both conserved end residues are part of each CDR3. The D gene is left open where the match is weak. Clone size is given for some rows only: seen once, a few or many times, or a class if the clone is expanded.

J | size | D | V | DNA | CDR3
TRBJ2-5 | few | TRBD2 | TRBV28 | TGTGCCAGCAGTTTAACTAGCGGGGGTTACCAAGAGACCCAGTACTTC | CASSLTSGGYQETQYF
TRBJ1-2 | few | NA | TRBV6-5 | TGTGCCAGCAGTTATTTCCCCACGACTAACTATGGCTACACCTTC | CASSYFPTTNYGYTF
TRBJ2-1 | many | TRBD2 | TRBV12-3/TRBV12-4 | TGTGCCAGCAGTTTAGGGACTAGCGGACCTTACAATGAGCAGTTCTTC | CASSLGTSGPYNEQFF
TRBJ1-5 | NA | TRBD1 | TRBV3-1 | TGTGCCAGCAGGGGACAGTCGCCGCCCCAGCATTTT | CASRGQSPPQHF
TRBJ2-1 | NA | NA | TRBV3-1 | TGTGCCAGCAGCCAAGAGTCGGGGGCCGGTAGGAATGAGCAGTTCTTC | CASSQESGAGRNEQFF
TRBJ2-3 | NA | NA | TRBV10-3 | TGTGCCATCAGTGAGTCCTTGGGTACGCAGTATTTT | CAISESLGTQYF
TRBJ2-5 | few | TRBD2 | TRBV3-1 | TGTGCCAGCAGCCAAGGGGAGCGGGGTCGGTACTTC | CASSQGERGRYF
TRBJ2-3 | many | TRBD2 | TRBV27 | TGTGCCAGCAGTTTATCGACCCGACTAGCGGGAGGATGGAATACGCAGTATTTT | CASSLSTRLAGGWNTQYF
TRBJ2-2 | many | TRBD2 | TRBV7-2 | TGTGCCAGCAGCTTAGGACTAGCGGGAGTATCCGGGGAGCTGTTTTTT | CASSLGLAGVSGELFF
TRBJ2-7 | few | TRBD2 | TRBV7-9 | TGTGCCAGCAGCCCCCAAGACGGGAGGTCCTACGAGCAGTACTTC | CASSPQDGRSYEQYF
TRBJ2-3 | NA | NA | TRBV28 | TGTGCCAGCAGTTTTTCCGGTATCACAGATACGCAGTATTTT | CASSFSGITDTQYF
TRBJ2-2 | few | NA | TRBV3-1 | TGTGCCAGCAGCCCCCACGGTTGGAACACCGGGGAGCTGTTTTTT | CASSPHGWNTGELFF
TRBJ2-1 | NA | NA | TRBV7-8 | TGTGCCAGCAGCTTCCAGTTCGATTCCTACAATGAGCAGTTCTTC | CASSFQFDSYNEQFF
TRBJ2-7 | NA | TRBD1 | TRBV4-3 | TGCGCCAGCAGCCAAGTCTTAGGGACAGGGACGTACGAGCAGTACTTC | CASSQVLGTGTYEQYF
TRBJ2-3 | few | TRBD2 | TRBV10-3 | TGTGCCATCAGCCCTCGGACTAGCGGGGGCCCAGATACGCAGTATTTT | CAISPRTSGGPDTQYF
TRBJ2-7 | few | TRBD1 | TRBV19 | TGTGCCAGTGGGCGGGACAGGGAATCGTACGAGCAGTACTTC | CASGRDRESYEQYF
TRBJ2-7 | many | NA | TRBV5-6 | TGTGCCAGCAGCCCCGAAAGGGTCCCCTCCTACGAGCAGTACTTC | CASSPERVPSYEQYF
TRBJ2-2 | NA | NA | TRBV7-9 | TGTGCCAGCAGCTTAGGAACCTCCGGGGAGCTGTTTTTT | CASSLGTSGELFF
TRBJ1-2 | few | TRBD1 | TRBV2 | TGTGCCAGCATCAAGGACAGGGGTGAAGTATGGGGCTACACCTTC | CASIKDRGEVWGYTF
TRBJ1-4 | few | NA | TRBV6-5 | TGTGCCAGCAGTTCCGTATTAGGTGGTGAAAAACTGTTTTTT | CASSSVLGGEKLFF
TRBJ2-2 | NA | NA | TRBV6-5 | TGTGCCAGCAGTTGGGGGTCGGTGAACACCGGGGAGCTGTTTTTT | CASSWGSVNTGELFF
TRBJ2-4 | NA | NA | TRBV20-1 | TGCAGTGCTCCCCCCCCCGGCTGGGCCAAAAACATTCAGTACTTC | CSAPPPGWAKNIQYF
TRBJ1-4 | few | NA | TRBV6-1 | TGTGCCAGCACCCCGGGGGGGGGACAAAAACTGTTTTTT | CASTPGGGQKLFF
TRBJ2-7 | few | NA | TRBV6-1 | TGTGCCAGCAGTCCCGGACTGGGTGGGTACGAGCAGTACTTC | CASSPGLGGYEQYF
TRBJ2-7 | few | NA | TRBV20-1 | TGCAGTGTGCCGGGACACAAAGGGTACGAGCAGTACTTC | CSVPGHKGYEQYF
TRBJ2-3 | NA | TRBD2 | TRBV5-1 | TGCGCCAGCAGCTTGGCAAACCATTTATTAGCGGGAGGCACAGATACGCAGTATTTT | CASSLANHLLAGGTDTQYF
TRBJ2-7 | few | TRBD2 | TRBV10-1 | TGCGCCAGTAGTGCACTAGCGGAATCCGAGCAGTACTTC | CASSALAESEQYF
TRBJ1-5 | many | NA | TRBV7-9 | TGTGCCAGCAGCGAGAGCACACGGAATCAGCCCCAGCATTTT | CASSESTRNQPQHF
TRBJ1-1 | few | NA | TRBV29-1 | TGCAGCGTCCTGCTTCGAGGCACTGAAGCTTTCTTT | CSVLLRGTEAFF
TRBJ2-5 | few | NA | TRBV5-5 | TGTGCCAGCAGCCTACCGACAGAAGAGACCCAGTACTTC | CASSLPTEETQYF
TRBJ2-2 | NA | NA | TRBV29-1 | TGCAGCGTTCAGAACACCGGGGAGCTGTTTTTT | CSVQNTGELFF
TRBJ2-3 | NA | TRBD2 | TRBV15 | TGTGCCACCAGCGGCTTAGCGGGGGGAGACACAGATACGCAGTATTTT | CATSGLAGGDTDTQYF
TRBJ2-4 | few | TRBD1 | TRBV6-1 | TGTGCCAGCAGTGGACAGGGGAAAAACATTCAGTACTTC | CASSGQGKNIQYF
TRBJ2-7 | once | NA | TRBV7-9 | TGTGCCAGCAGCTTATCCGGGGATTTCAGCTCCTACGAGCAGTACTTC | CASSLSGDFSSYEQYF
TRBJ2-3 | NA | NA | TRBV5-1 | TGCGCCAGCAGCTCACTAGTCGGCGGGGATACGCAGTATTTT | CASSSLVGGDTQYF
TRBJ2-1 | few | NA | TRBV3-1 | TGTGCCAGCAGCCAAGGTCATACCGAGCAGTTCTTC | CASSQGHTEQFF
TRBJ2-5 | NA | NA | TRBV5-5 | TGTGCCAGCAGCTCCGGGGGAGCAGGGGAGACCCAGTACTTC | CASSSGGAGETQYF
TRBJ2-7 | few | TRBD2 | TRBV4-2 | TGTGCCAGCAGCGGACGGACTAGCGGGATTGACGAGCAGTACTTC | CASSGRTSGIDEQYF
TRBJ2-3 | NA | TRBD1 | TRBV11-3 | TGTGCCAGCAGCCCGGGACAGGGATTCCGCACAGATACGCAGTATTTT | CASSPGQGFRTDTQYF
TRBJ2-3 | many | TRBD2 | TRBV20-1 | TGCAGTGCGGTACTAGCGAACACAGATACGCAGTATTTT | CSAVLANTDTQYF
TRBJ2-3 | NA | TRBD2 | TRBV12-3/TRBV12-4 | TGTGCCAGCAGTTTTCAGACTAGCGGGAAGACAGATACGCAGTATTTT | CASSFQTSGKTDTQYF
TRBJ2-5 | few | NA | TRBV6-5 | TGTGCCAGCAGTTACTCGGGGGTGTACCAAGAGACCCAGTACTTC | CASSYSGVYQETQYF
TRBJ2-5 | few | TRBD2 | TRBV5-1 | TGCGCCAGCAGCTGGGGGACTAGCGGGGGACAGACCCAGTACTTC | CASSWGTSGGQTQYF
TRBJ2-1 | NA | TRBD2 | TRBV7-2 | TGTGCCAGCAGCTTTTATAGCGGGGACTCCCAGTTCTTC | CASSFYSGDSQFF
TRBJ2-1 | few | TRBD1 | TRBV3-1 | TGTGCCAGCAGCCAAGGCAAGGACAGGGCAGGGAACAATGAGCAGTTCTTC | CASSQGKDRAGNNEQFF
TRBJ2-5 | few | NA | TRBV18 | TGTGCCAGCTCACCACCGGACTTTGCCTCAGCGACCCAGTACTTC | CASSPPDFASATQYF
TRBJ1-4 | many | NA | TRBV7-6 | TGTGCCAGCAGCTCGGCAGGAAATGAAAAACTGTTTTTT | CASSSAGNEKLFF
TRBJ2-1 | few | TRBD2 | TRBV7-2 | TGTGCCAGCAGCCCGAGGGCGGGAGGGCTTGTTGGTGATGAGCAGTTCTTC | CASSPRAGGLVGDEQFF
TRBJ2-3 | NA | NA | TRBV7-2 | TGTGCCAGCAGCTTAGAAATACTGCGCACAGATACGCAGTATTTT | CASSLEILRTDTQYF
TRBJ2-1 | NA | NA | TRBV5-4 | TGTGCCAGCAGCTTAGCGTCGGCGGCCACCTTACAGTTCTTC | CASSLASAATLQFF
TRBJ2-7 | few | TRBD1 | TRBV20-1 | TGCAGTGCTAGAGAACTCGGACAGGGGTTAGACGAGCAGTACTTC | CSARELGQGLDEQYF
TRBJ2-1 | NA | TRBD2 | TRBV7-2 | TGTGCCAGTAAGCGGGAGAGCCTCTACAATGAGCAGTTCTTC | CASKRESLYNEQFF
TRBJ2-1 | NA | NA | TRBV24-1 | TGTGCCACCAGTGATTCCCCGGTCGGGAGCGGGCGCTACTACAATGAGCAGTTCTTC | CATSDSPVGSGRYYNEQFF
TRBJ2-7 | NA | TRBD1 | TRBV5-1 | TGCGCCAGCAGCTTAGCCGGGACAGGGAATAATCGTGGGCAGTACTTC | CASSLAGTGNNRGQYF
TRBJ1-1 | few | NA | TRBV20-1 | TGCAGTGCACAGGGCACTGAAGCTTTCTTT | CSAQGTEAFF
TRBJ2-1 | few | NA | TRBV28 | TGTGCCAGCAGAACGGGACACGGAAATGAGCAGTTCTTC | CASRTGHGNEQFF
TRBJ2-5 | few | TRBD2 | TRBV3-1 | TGTGCCAGCAGCCAAGGACTAGCGGGGTTCGTGGAGACCCAGTACTTC | CASSQGLAGFVETQYF
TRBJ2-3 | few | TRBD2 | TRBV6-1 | TGTGCCAGCAGTAAGGCCCCCGCTAGCGGAATCACAGATACGCAGTATTTT | CASSKAPASGITDTQYF
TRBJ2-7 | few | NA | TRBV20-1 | TGCAGTGCTAGCGGGCAGGACCACTCCTACGAGCAGTACTTC | CSASGQDHSYEQYF